One TCR beta chain is described in this entry. What it binds is unknown. Primers included in the PCR were 60 Vbeta and 13 Jbeta primers. Assay: immunoSEQ multiplex PCR; the TCRdb copy retains only in-frame clones and omits some. The repertoire holds about 130,000 clones, with more than 75% as singletons. The record originates from a study of cytomegalovirus exposure and HLA in healthy donors. About the study: Most genotyped donors, 81% of fewer than 400, had Caucasian-associated genetic ancestry. Broader study findings: The likely explanation for a cluster of highly shared sequence variants was sequencing artifact. Accurate prediction of HLA-A and HLA-B alleles (for most subjects) was reportedly achieved from TCR beta sequences. For TCR beta chains, V- and J-gene trimming was later linked to a missense DCLRE1C variant.

The CDR3 extends over 15 amino acids. Trimming removed 0 bases from V and 1 base from J, with 10 bases in between. Germline CDR1 and CDR2: SGDLS and YYNGEE. V and J are TRBV9 and TRBJ1-2, with D uncertain. This receptor was identified in a woman aged 55-69 years in good health and CMV-seropositive. Sequencing input: PBMCs. CDR3 sequence reads: CASSVANSLNYGYTF. As DNA, the CDR3 is TGTGCCAGCAGCGTAGCTAACAGCCTTAACTATGGCTACACCTTC. The whole variable domain, filled in from reference TRBV9 and TRBJ1-2, reads DSGVTQTPKHLITATGQRVTLRCSPRSGDLSVYWYQQSLDQGLQFLIQYYNGEERAKGNILERFSAQQFPDLHSELNLSSLELGDSALYFCASSVANSLNYGYTFGSGTRLTVV.